Listed below are T cell receptor beta chains from one sample, sequenced in a study of type 1 and type 2 diabetes patients. TCRdb passed the multiplex PCR reads through MiXCR, listing each CDR3 protein once. Of 270,000 or so distinct CDR3 sequences in the sample, more than 45% were seen once. What was sequenced was peripheral blood mononuclear cells (PBMCs). The receptors derive from a man younger than 35 with type 2 diabetes. CDR3s include the opening cysteine and the closing phenylalanine or tryptophan. A D gene is named only where the DNA matches it firmly. The size field is filled for only some rows; it gives once, few, many or a size class.

>.|TRBD2|TRBJ2-1|TRBV19
TGTGCCAGTAGTATAGCTCTTCTAGCGGGAGAACATGAGCAGTTCTTC
CASSIALLAGEHEQFF
>many|.|TRBJ2-2|TRBV20-1
TGCAGTGCTGAAGACCGGACGGCGAGGCCCGGGGAGCTGTTTTTT
CSAEDRTARPGELFF
>few|TRBD1|TRBJ1-2|TRBV6-5
TGTGCCATCAGTCGTATTCAGGGGGAGAGTGAGGGCTACACCTTC
CAISRIQGESEGYTF
>.|.|TRBJ2-5|TRBV9
TGTGCCACTCCACCTTTCCCCGGGCTATGGGGGGAGACCCAGTACTTC
CATPPFPGLWGETQYF
>.|.|TRBJ2-7|TRBV19
TGCGCCAGCAGTGAGTATCAGGGGAGCTACGAGCAGTACTTC
CASSEYQGSYEQYF
>.|.|TRBJ2-4|TRBV30
TGTGCCTGGAGTGGGGGAGTAGCCAAAAACATTCAGTACTTC
CAWSGGVAKNIQYF
>.|.|TRBJ2-5|TRBV2
TGTGCCAGCAGTTACGGGGGGCTACCTCGATCAGAGACCCAGTACTTC
CASSYGGLPRSETQYF
>.|.|TRBJ2-5|TRBV6-5
TGTGCCAGCAGTTACATCGGGACACCGGGTCCAGAGACCCAGTACTTC
CASSYIGTPGPETQYF
>.|.|TRBJ2-7|TRBV25-1
TGTGCCAGCAGCCTGGGTGGGGACCTCTACGAGCAGTACTTC
CASSLGGDLYEQYF
>.|TRBD2|TRBJ2-5|TRBV20-1
TGCAGTGCTGGTGCTAGCGGGGAGACCCAGTACTTC
CSAGASGETQYF
>many|.|TRBJ1-5|TRBV7-2
TGTGCCAGCAGCCTAGGACAGAACATAAATCAGCCCCAGCATTTT
CASSLGQNINQPQHF
>.|.|TRBJ1-2|TRBV7-3
TGTGCCAGCAGCCGGATGTATCTTAGCTACACCTTC
CASSRMYLSYTF
>.|TRBD2|TRBJ2-7|TRBV10-3
TGTGCCAGCAGCCTTAGGACTAGCGGGGGCCACTACGAGCAGTACTTC
CASSLRTSGGHYEQYF
>many|.|TRBJ2-5|TRBV7-2
TGTGCCAGCAGCTTGTCCGAAGAGACCCAGTACTTC
CASSLSEETQYF
>.|.|TRBJ2-6|TRBV28
TGTGCCAGCAGTGCTCTTGGTGGGGCCAACGTCCTGACTTTC
CASSALGGANVLTF
>.|TRBD1|TRBJ2-1|TRBV10-3
TGTGCCATCAGTGAGCCTGACAGGGGCAATGAGCAGTTCTTC
CAISEPDRGNEQFF
>.|.|TRBJ1-5|TRBV10-3
TGTGCCATCAGTGAGCACAATCAGCCCCAGCATTTT
CAISEHNQPQHF
>.|.|TRBJ2-7|TRBV2
TGTGCCAGCACTCCCCTAGGGGGATTTGACTACGAGCAGTACTTC
CASTPLGGFDYEQYF
>.|.|TRBJ1-4|TRBV20-1
TGCAGTGCTAGAAGGGAACGGGCTAATGAAAAACTGTTTTTT
CSARRERANEKLFF
>.|.|TRBJ2-3|TRBV19
TGTGCCAGTAGTATTCGGACAGTCACAGATACGCAGTATTTT
CASSIRTVTDTQYF
>few|.|TRBJ1-1|TRBV4-2
TGTGCCAGCAGCCAAGCCTTCGAGACAGGACCAAACACTGAAGCTTTCTTT
CASSQAFETGPNTEAFF
>once|.|TRBJ2-7|TRBV11-2
TGTGCCAGCAGCTTTGGCGGCAGGGGCTTCGAGAAGTACTTC
CASSFGGRGFEKYF
>once|TRBD1|TRBJ1-6|TRBV14
TGTGCCAGCAGCCGCGGACAGGCTGATAATTCACCCCTCCACTTT
CASSRGQADNSPLHF
>many|.|TRBJ2-7|TRBV7-7
TGTGCTAGCAGCTTAGGGCCTTCCTACGAGCAGTACTTC
CASSLGPSYEQYF
>.|.|TRBJ1-2|TRBV6-1
TGTGCCAGCAGTTCCCCCTCCTCGTTGGGTGGCTACACCTTC
CASSSPSSLGGYTF
>.|.|TRBJ1-4|TRBV7-8
TGTGCCAGCAGCTTATTCGGGGAGGGTGAAAAACTGTCTTTT
CASSLFGEGEKLSF
>few|.|TRBJ2-7|TRBV7-2
TGTGCCAGCTCCAAAACCCCTGTGGACTACGAGCAGTACTTC
CASSKTPVDYEQYF
>.|.|TRBJ1-1|TRBV6-5
TGTGCCAGCAGTTACTCGGGGGGGACTGAAGCTTTCTTT
CASSYSGGTEAFF
>.|.|TRBJ2-3|TRBV6-6
TGTGCCAGCAGTTACGGGGGCACAGATACGCAGTATTTT
CASSYGGTDTQYF
>.|.|TRBJ1-2|TRBV7-2
TGTGCCAGCAGCTTAGGGTCGGGACTAAACTATGGCTACACCTTC
CASSLGSGLNYGYTF
>.|.|TRBJ1-5|TRBV13
TGTGCCAGCAGTAAACTCTCGGAGCCCCAGCATTTT
CASSKLSEPQHF
>.|.|TRBJ2-5|TRBV6-6
TGTGCCAGCAGCCCCAGGGTTGGGGAGACCCAGTACTTC
CASSPRVGETQYF
>few|.|TRBJ2-7|TRBV4-1
TGCGCCAGCAGCCAAGACCCTGACAGGAGTCCCTACGAGCAGTACTTC
CASSQDPDRSPYEQYF
>few|.|TRBJ1-1|TRBV9
TGTGCCAGCAGCGTATCCCCGGGACAGAACACTGAAGCTTTCTTT
CASSVSPGQNTEAFF
>once|TRBD1|TRBJ1-1|TRBV4-3
TGCGCCAGCAGCCAGACAGGGAGGAACACTGAAGCTTTCTTT
CASSQTGRNTEAFF
>.|.|TRBJ1-2|TRBV19
TGTGCCAGTAGCGAATGGACAGCCACGGGGGATGGCTACACCTTC
CASSEWTATGDGYTF
>.|.|TRBJ2-7|TRBV6-4
TGTGCCAGCACTTCAGGGAGAGCCTCCTACGAGCAGTACTTC
CASTSGRASYEQYF
>few|.|TRBJ2-4|TRBV2
TGTGCCAGCACCCCCCTAGCCAAAAACATTCAGTACTTC
CASTPLAKNIQYF
>.|.|TRBJ2-3|TRBV20-1
TGCAGTGCTAGCCCTACAACGGATATGCAGTATTTT
CSASPTTDMQYF
>.|.|TRBJ1-1|TRBV7-2
TGTGCCAGCAGCCGCATTTTTGAGGGTAGCCCTGAAGCTTTCTTT
CASSRIFEGSPEAFF
>many|.|TRBJ2-5|TRBV25-1
TGTGCCAGCAGTGTTCTATACCCAGGAGAGACCCAGTACTTC
CASSVLYPGETQYF